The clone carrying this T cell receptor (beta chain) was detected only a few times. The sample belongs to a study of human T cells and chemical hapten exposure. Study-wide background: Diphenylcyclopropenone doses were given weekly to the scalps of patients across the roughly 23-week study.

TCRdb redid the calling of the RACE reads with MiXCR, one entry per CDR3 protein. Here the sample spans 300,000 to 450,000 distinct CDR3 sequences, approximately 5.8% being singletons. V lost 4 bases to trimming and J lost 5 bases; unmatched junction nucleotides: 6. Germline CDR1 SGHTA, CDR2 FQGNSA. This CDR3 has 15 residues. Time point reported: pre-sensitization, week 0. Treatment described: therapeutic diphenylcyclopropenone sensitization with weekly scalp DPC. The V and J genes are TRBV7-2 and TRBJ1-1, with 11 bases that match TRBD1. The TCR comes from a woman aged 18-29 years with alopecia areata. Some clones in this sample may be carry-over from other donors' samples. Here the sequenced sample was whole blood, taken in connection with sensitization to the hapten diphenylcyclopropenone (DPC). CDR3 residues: CASSYWTGGGTEAFF. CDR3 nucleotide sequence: TGTGCCAGCAGCTATTGGACAGGGGGCGGGACTGAAGCTTTCTTT.